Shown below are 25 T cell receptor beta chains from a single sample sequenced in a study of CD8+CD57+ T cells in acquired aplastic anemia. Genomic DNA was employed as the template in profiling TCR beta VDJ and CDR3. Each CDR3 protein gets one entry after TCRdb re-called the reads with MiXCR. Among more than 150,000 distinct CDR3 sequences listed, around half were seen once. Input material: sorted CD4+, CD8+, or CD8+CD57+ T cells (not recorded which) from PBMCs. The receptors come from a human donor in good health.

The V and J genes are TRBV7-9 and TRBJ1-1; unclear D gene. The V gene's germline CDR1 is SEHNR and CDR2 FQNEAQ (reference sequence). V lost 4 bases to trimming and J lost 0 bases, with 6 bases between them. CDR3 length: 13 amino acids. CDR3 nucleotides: TGTGCCAGCAGCTCCGCTATGAACACTGAAGCTTTCTTT. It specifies CASSSAMNTEAFF.

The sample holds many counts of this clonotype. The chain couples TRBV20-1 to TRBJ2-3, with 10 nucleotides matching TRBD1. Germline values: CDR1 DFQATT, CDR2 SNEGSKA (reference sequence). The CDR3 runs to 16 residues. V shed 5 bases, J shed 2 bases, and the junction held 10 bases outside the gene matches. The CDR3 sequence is CSAPPRDRGFTDTQYF. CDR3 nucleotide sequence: TGCAGTGCTCCCCCCCGGGACAGGGGTTTCACAGATACGCAGTATTTT.

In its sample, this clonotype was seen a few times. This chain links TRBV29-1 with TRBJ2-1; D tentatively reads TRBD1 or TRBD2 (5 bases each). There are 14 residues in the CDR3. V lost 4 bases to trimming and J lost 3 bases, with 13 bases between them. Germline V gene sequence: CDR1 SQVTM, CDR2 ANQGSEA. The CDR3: CSVAGTVNYNEQFF. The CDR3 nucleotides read TGCAGCGTTGCCGGGACGGTTAACTACAATGAGCAGTTCTTC.

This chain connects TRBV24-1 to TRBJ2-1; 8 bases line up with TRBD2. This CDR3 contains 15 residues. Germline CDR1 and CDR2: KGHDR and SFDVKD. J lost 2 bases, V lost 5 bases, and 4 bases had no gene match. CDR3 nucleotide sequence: TGTGCCACCAGTGGCGGAGCGGGGGCCTACAATGAGCAGTTCTTC. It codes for CATSGGAGAYNEQFF.

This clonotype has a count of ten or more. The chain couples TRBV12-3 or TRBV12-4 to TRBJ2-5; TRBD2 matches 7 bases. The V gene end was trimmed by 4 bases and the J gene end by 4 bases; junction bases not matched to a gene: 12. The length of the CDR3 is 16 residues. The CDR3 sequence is CASSSVAGDVGETQYF. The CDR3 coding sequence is TGTGCCAGCAGTTCAGTGGCGGGAGATGTCGGAGAGACCCAGTACTTC.

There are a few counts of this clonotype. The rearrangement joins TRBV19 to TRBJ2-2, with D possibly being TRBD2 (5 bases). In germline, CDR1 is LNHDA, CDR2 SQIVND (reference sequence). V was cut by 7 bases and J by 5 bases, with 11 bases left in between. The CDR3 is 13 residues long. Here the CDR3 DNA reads TGTGCCAGTAATCTCCGGGATACCGGGGAGCTGTTTTTT. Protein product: CASNLRDTGELFF. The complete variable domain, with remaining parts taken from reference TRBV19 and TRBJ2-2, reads DGGITQSPKYLFRKEGQNVTLSCEQNLNHDAMYWYRQDPGQGLRLIYYSQIVNDFQKGDIAEGYSVSREKKESFPLTVTSAQKNPTAFYLCASNLRDTGELFFGEGSRLTVL.

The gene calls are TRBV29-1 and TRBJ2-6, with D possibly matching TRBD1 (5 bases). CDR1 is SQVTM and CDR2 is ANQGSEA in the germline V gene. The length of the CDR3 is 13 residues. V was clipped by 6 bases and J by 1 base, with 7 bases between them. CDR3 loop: CSVTASGANVLTF. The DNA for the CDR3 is TGCAGCGTGACAGCTTCTGGGGCCAACGTCCTGACTTTC. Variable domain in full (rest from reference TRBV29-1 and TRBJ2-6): SAVISQKPSRDICQRGTSLTIQCQVDSQVTMMFWYRQQPGQSLTLIATANQGSEATYESGFVIDKFPISRPNLTFSTLTVSNMSPEDSSIYLCSVTASGANVLTFGAGSRLTVL.

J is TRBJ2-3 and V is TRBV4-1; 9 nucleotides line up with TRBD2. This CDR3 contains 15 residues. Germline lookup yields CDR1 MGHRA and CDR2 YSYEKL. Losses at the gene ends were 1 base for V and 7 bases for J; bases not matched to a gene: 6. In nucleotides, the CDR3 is TGCGCCAGCAGCCAAGGTAGCGGGAGCGGGAATACGCAGTATTTT. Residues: CASSQGSGSGNTQYF.

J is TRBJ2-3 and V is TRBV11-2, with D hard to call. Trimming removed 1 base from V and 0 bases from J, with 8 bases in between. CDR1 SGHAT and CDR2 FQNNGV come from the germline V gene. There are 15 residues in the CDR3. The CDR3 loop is CASSLVPVSTDTQYF. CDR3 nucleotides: TGTGCCAGCAGCTTAGTTCCGGTTAGCACAGATACGCAGTATTTT.

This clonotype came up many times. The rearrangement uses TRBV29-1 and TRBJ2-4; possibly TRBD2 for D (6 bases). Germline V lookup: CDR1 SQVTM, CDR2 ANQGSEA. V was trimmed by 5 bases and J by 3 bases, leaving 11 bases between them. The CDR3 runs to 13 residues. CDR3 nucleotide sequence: TGCAGCGTTCGGACTAATAACAAAAACATTCAGTACTTC. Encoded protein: CSVRTNNKNIQYF.

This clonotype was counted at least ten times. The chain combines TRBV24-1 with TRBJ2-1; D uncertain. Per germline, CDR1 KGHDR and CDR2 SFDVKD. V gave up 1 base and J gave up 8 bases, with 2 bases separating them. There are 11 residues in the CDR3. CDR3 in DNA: TGTGCCACCAGTGATTTTGATGAGCAGTTCTTC. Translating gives CATSDFDEQFF.

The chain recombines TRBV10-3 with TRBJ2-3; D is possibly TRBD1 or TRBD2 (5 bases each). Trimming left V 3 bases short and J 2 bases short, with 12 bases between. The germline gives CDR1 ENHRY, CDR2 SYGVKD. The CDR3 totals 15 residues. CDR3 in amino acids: CAISDPGAPTDTQYF. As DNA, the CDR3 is TGTGCCATCAGTGACCCCGGGGCGCCCACAGATACGCAGTATTTT.

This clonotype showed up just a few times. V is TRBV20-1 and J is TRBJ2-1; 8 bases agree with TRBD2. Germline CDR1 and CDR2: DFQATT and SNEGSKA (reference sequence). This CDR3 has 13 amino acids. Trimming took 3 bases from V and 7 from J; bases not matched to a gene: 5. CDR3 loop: CSARGTSVNEQFF. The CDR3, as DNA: TGCAGTGCTAGGGGGACTAGTGTGAATGAGCAGTTCTTC.

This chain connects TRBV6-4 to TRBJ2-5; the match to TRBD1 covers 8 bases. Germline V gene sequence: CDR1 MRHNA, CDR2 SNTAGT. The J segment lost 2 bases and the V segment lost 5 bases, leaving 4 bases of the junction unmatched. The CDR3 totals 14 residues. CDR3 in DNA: TGTGCCAGCAGTCCGACAGGGGAACAAGAGACCCAGTACTTC. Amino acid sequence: CASSPTGEQETQYF.

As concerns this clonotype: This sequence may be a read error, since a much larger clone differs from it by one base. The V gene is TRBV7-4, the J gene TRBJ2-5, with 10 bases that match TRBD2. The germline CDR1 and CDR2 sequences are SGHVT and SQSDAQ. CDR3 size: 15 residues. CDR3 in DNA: TGTGCCAGCAACTTAGGGACTAGCGAACAAGAGACCCAGTACTTC. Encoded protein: CASNLGTSEQETQYF.

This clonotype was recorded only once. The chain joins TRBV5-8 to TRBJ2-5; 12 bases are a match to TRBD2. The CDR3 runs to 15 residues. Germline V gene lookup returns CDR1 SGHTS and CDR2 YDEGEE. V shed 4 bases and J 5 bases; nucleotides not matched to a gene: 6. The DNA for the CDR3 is TGTGCCAGCAGCCAAAACGGACTAGCGGGGGAGACCCAGTACTTC. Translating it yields CASSQNGLAGETQYF.

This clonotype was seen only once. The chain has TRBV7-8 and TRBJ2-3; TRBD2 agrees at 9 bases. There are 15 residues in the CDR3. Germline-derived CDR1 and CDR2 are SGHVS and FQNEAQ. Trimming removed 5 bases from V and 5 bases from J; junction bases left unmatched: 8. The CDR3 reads CASSHPGLAEDTQYF. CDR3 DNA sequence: TGTGCCAGCAGCCACCCGGGACTAGCTGAAGATACGCAGTATTTT.

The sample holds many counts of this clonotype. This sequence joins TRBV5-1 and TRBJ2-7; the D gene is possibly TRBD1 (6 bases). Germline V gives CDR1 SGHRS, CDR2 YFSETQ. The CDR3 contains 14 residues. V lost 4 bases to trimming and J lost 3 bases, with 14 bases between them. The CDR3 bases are TGCGCCAGCAGCAAGACAGGAGTAGTCTACGAGCAGTACTTC. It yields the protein CASSKTGVVYEQYF.

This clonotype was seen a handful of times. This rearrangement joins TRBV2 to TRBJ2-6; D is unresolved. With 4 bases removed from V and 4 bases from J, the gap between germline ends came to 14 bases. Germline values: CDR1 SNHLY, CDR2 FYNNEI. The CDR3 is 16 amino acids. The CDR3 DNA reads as TGTGCCAGCAGTGCCGCCATTGCTCCCGGGGCCAACGTCCTGACTTTC. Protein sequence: CASSAAIAPGANVLTF.

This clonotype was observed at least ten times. The CDR3 DNA reads TGTGCCAGCAGTTTTGGACAGGGGGCTGAAGCTTTCTTT. Translated: CASSFGQGAEAFF. The J gene is TRBJ1-1, the V gene TRBV6-5; 10 nucleotides align to TRBD1. Looked up from germline, CDR1 is MNHEY and CDR2 is SVGAGI. CDR3 length equals 13 residues. V lost 4 bases and J lost 6; bases outside the gene matches: 2.

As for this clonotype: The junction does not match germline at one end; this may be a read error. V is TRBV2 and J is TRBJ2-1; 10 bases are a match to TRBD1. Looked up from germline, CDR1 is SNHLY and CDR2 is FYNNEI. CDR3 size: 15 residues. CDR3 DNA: TGTGCCAGTAGTGAAGGACAGGGGGTAAAAAATGAGCAGTTCTTC. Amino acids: CASSEGQGVKNEQFF.

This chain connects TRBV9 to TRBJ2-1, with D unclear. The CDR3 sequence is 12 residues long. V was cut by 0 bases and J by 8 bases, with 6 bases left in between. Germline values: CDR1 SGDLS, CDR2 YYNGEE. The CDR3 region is CASSVGWDEQFF. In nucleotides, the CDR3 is TGTGCCAGCAGCGTAGGATGGGATGAGCAGTTCTTC.

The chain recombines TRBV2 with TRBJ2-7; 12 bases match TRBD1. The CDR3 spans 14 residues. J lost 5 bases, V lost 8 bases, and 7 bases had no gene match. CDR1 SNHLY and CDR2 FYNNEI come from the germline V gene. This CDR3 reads CASRPGQGADEQYF. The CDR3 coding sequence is TGTGCCAGCCGTCCGGGACAGGGGGCCGACGAGCAGTACTTC.

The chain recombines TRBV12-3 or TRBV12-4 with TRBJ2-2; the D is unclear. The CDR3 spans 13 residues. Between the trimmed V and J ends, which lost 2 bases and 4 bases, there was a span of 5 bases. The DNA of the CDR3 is TGTGCCAGCAGTTTACAGCTCACCGGGGAGCTGTTTTTT. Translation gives CASSLQLTGELFF.

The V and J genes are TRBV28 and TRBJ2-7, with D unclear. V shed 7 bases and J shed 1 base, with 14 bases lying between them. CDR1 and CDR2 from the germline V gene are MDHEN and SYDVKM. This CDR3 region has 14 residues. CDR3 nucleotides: TGTGCCAGCAACCCATTAGGCGAGTCCTACGAGCAGTACTTC. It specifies CASNPLGESYEQYF. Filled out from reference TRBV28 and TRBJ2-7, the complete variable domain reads DVKVTQSSRYLVKRTGEKVFLECVQDMDHENMFWYRQDPGLGLRLIYFSYDVKMKEKGDIPEGYSVSREKKERFSLILESASTNQTSMYLCASNPLGESYEQYFGPGTRLTVT.